The clone carrying this T cell receptor (beta chain) was recorded many times. Its antigen is currently unknown. CDR1 and CDR2 (germline): MNHEY, SVGEGT. With 6 bases removed from V and 5 bases from J, the gap between germline ends came to 20 bases. This CDR3 spans 16 amino acids. The sample belongs to a study of molecular identifiers for immune sequencing clone quantification. Findings and limits, study-wide: Even with about a million naive cells present, spiked Jurkat TCR RNA from one cell was reportedly detectable. Beyond 20 RNA copies, clones held over 97% of effector molecules, compared with under 1% in naive cells.

As CD8+CD4-CCR7+CD45RA+ cells, naive CD8 T cells were sorted. TCRdb redid the calling of the PCR reads with MiXCR, one entry per CDR3 protein. The sample holds about 640,000 distinct CDR3 sequences, just under 20% seen once. This receptor was obtained from a human donor in good health. Some libraries in this study had Jurkat cell RNA spiked in. Source material: naive CD8+ T cells from blood, with Jurkat cell RNA spiked in. Described subset: FACS-sorted CD8+CD4-CCR7+CD45RA+ naive T cells. V gene TRBV6-2 or TRBV6-3 combines with J gene TRBJ2-1; D not certain. The CDR3 reads CASSISGPLTHNEQFF. The CDR3 DNA sequence: TGTGCCAGCAGCATTTCTGGACCGTTAACCCACAATGAGCAGTTCTTC.